A single sample gave rise to the 22 T cell receptor gamma chains below, sequenced in a study of Vδ1+ human thymocytes. Extracted RNA was reverse transcribed into cDNA. CDR3 amplicons came from multiplex PCR with pooled V-gene forward and constant-region reverse primers. TCRdb used CATT to re-call clones from the multiplex PCR reads. The data contain 6,500 to 10,000 gamma-chain clones, approximately 51% of them singletons. These receptors lack a known antigen. Broader study findings: Thymic TRG and TRD repertoires appeared highly polyclonal, with Gaussian CDR3 length distributions.

The sample taken for sequencing was Vdelta1+ gamma-delta thymocytes from the thymus. Regarding subset: FACS-sorted CD3+ TCRalphabeta- TCRVdelta1+ TCRVdelta2- thymocytes. The receptors originated from a girl under two years old who had congenital heart surgery.

The chain recombines TRGV5 with TRGJ1 or TRGJ2. The J gene comes from matching the DNA to germline here; TCRdb lacks it. The CDR3 loop spans 12 amino acids. The J segment lost 7 bases and the V segment lost 2 bases, leaving 5 bases of the junction unmatched. CDR1 is VINAFY and CDR2 is YDVSNSKD in the germline V gene. The CDR3 sequence: CATWDNPYKKLF. The CDR3 bases are TGTGCCACCTGGGACAATCCCTATAAGAAACTCTTT.

Notes on this clone: This sample includes further DNA sequences coding for the same CDR3. This rearrangement joins TRGV2 to TRGJ1 or TRGJ2. CDR3 length equals 14 residues. The ends lost 0 bases at V and 2 bases at J; junction bases unmatched: 4. CDR1 EGSNGY and CDR2 YDSYNSKV come from the germline V gene. CDR3 coding DNA: TGTGCCACCTGGGACGGGCCTGATTATTATAAGAAACTCTTT. Protein sequence: CATWDGPDYYKKLF.

V and J are TRGV9 and TRGJ1 or TRGJ2. The J gene comes from matching the DNA to germline here; TCRdb lacks it. CDR3 length equals 12 residues. Trimming at V came to 0 bases and at J to 10 bases, leaving 6 bases not matched to a gene. Germline CDR1 reads GITISATS; CDR2 reads ISYDGTV (reference sequence). The CDR3 nucleotides are TGTGCCTTGTGGGAGGTGCTCTGGAAGAAACTCTTT. Translation: CALWEVLWKKLF.

The V call is TRGV9, the J call TRGJP2. TCRdb lists no J gene, so it was determined here by aligning the DNA to germline. After removal of 2 bases from V and 10 bases from J, the junction contained 4 bases not matched to a gene. This CDR3 has 12 amino acids. Germline CDR1 and CDR2: GITISATS and ISYDGTV (reference sequence). This CDR3 reads CALWEGGWIKTF. The CDR3 region has the DNA TGTGCCTTGTGGGAGGGGGGTTGGATCAAGACGTTT.

The V and J genes are TRGV3 and TRGJ1 or TRGJ2. The J gene, left out of TCRdb, was set here by checking the DNA against germline. The CDR3 is made up of 14 amino acids. Germline V gives CDR1 VTNTFY, CDR2 YDVSTARD (reference sequence). V lost 0 bases to trimming and J lost 6 bases; unmatched junction nucleotides: 8. CDR3: CATWDRHRCYKKLF. The DNA for the CDR3 is TGTGCCACCTGGGACAGGCATAGGTGTTATAAGAAACTCTTT.

Remarks on this clone: Other DNA sequences in this specimen translate into the identical CDR3. The genes are TRGV4 and TRGJ1 or TRGJ2. Per germline, CDR1 EGSTGY and CDR2 YDSYTSSV. This CDR3 is built from 12 residues. Trimming took 5 bases from V and 3 from J; bases not matched to a gene: 4. CDR3 amino acids: CATWVTYYKKLF. CDR3 coding DNA: TGTGCCACCTGGGTCACTTATTATAAGAAACTCTTT.

The chain is built from TRGV9 and TRGJP. The length of the CDR3 is 18 residues. CDR1 is GITISATS, CDR2 ISYDGTV, per germline (reference sequence). Trimming took 0 bases from V and 12 from J; bases not matched to a gene: 14. CDR3 amino acids: CALWEVLLLLPGKKIKVF. The CDR3 nucleotides read TGTGCCTTGTGGGAGGTGCTGCTGCTGCTCCCGGGCAAAAAAATCAAGGTATTT.

This sequence joins TRGV9 and TRGJ1 or TRGJ2. No J gene is reported in TCRdb; it was inferred here by comparing the DNA with germline. Germline lookup yields CDR1 GITISATS and CDR2 ISYDGTV (reference sequence). The V segment lost 5 bases and the J segment 12 bases; nucleotides outside the gene matches: 10. The CDR3 extends over 11 amino acids. The CDR3 nucleotides read TGTGCCTTGTGGGTGTCAGGTGGGAAACTCTTT. Protein: CALWVSGGKLF.

V usage is TRGV9 and J usage is TRGJ1 or TRGJ2. The J gene is not listed in TCRdb, so it was assigned here from a DNA match to germline. CDR3 length: 15 amino acids. Per the germline V gene, CDR1 is GITISATS and CDR2 is ISYDGTV (reference sequence). V shed 1 base, J shed 1 base, and the junction held 7 bases outside the gene matches. The CDR3 nucleotides are TGTGCCTTGTGGGAGGTAACCCTAAATTATTATAAGAAACTCTTT. Its translation is CALWEVTLNYYKKLF.

The chain joins TRGV9 to TRGJ1 or TRGJ2. TCRdb does not report a J gene; here it was assigned by matching the DNA to germline references. CDR3 length: 15 amino acids. Germline values: CDR1 GITISATS, CDR2 ISYDGTV (reference sequence). V dropped 0 bases and J dropped 3; count of bases not matched to a gene: 8. This chain's CDR3 is CALWEVRSVYYKKLF. The CDR3 region has the DNA TGTGCCTTGTGGGAGGTGCGGTCGGTTTATTATAAGAAACTCTTT.

The chain has TRGV2 and TRGJ1 or TRGJ2. TCRdb does not report a J gene; here it was assigned by matching the DNA to germline references. CDR3 length: 13 residues. The germline V gene encodes CDR1 EGSNGY and CDR2 YDSYNSKV. V lost 2 bases to trimming and J lost 2 bases; unmatched junction nucleotides: 3. The DNA for the CDR3 is TGTGCCACCTGGGACGTAGATTATTATAAGAAACTCTTT. Its protein is CATWDVDYYKKLF.

The chain carries TRGV3 and TRGJ1 or TRGJ2. The J gene was not available in TCRdb and was assigned here by matching the DNA to germline segments. Losses at the gene ends were 3 bases for V and 3 bases for J; bases not matched to a gene: 5. This CDR3 has 13 residues. From germline, CDR1 is VTNTFY and CDR2 YDVSTARD (reference sequence). CDR3 amino acids: CATWDPSYYKKLF. The DNA of the CDR3 is TGTGCCACCTGGGACCCCTCTTATTATAAGAAACTCTTT.

The V call is TRGV2, the J call TRGJ1 or TRGJ2. TCRdb does not report a J gene; here it was assigned by matching the DNA to germline references. V was pared by 4 bases and J by 7 bases, with 10 bases of the junction left unmatched. The germline gives CDR1 EGSNGY, CDR2 YDSYNSKV. The CDR3 covers 13 residues. In nucleotides, the CDR3 is TGTGCCACCTGGGATCGGCGGGGCTATAAGAAACTCTTT. This gives the protein CATWDRRGYKKLF.

No J gene was assigned, while the V gene was called as TRGV8. The CDR3 covers 13 residues. Germline V gene data show CDR1 as VENAVY and CDR2 as YDSYNSRV. In DNA, the CDR3 is TGTGCCACCTGGGACGGGCCCCCTACTACGTTCGTCTTT. Encoded protein: CATWDGPPTTFVF.

The rearrangement joins TRGV4 to TRGJ1 or TRGJ2. The J gene, not given by TCRdb, was assigned here from a germline match of the nucleotide sequence. J gave up 9 bases and V 3 bases, and 5 bases lay outside the gene matches. Per the germline V gene, CDR1 is EGSTGY and CDR2 is YDSYTSSV. This CDR3 is built from 11 residues. The CDR3 sequence: CATWDQPKKLF. In nucleotides, the CDR3 is TGTGCCACCTGGGATCAACCTAAGAAACTCTTT.

The rearrangement joins TRGV9 to TRGJ1 or TRGJ2. Because TCRdb records no J gene, it was assigned here through a match of the DNA to germline. With V trimmed by 3 bases and J by 10 bases, 6 bases remained unmatched. The V gene's germline CDR1 is GITISATS and CDR2 ISYDGTV (reference sequence). The CDR3 is made up of 11 amino acids. The CDR3 DNA is TGTGCCTTGTGGGAGAGGGCCAAGAAACTCTTT. Encoded protein: CALWERAKKLF.

About this clone: The germline gene is not matched at one end of the junction; a read error may be the cause. The chain couples TRGV8 to TRGJ1 or TRGJ2. The J gene is not listed in TCRdb, so it was assigned here from a DNA match to germline. CDR3 length: 12 amino acids. Looked up from germline, CDR1 is VENAVY and CDR2 is YDSYNSRV. The CDR3 region is CTTWDKYYKKLF. The CDR3 bases are TGTACCACCTGGGATAAGTATTATAAGAAACTCTTT.

The rearrangement links TRGV3 to TRGJ1 or TRGJ2. Here the J gene was assigned by germline matching of the DNA, as TCRdb has none. Germline loops: CDR1 VTNTFY, CDR2 YDVSTARD (reference sequence). The CDR3 is 12 amino acids. J gave up 6 bases and V 4 bases, and 6 bases lay outside the gene matches. The CDR3 DNA sequence: TGTGCCACCTGGGAGCTCGGTTATAAGAAACTCTTT. Translated, it gives CATWELGYKKLF.

This sequence joins TRGV3 and TRGJ1 or TRGJ2. The J gene was not available in TCRdb and was assigned here by matching the DNA to germline segments. Germline V gives CDR1 VTNTFY, CDR2 YDVSTARD (reference sequence). The trim removed 4 bases at V and 2 bases at J, leaving 8 bases unmatched. The CDR3 is 14 amino acids. In nucleotides, the CDR3 is TGTGCCACCTGGGATTCACCGGATTATTATAAGAAACTCTTT. This translates into CATWDSPDYYKKLF.

Turning to this clone: This may be a read error, as it is one base from a much larger clone. Other DNA sequences in the same sample also yield this CDR3. The chain uses TRGV8 and TRGJ1 or TRGJ2. Assignment of the J gene here rests on matching the DNA to germline, because TCRdb gives none. From germline, CDR1 is VENAVY and CDR2 YDSYNSRV. V trimming: 0 bases; J trimming: 3 bases; junction bases outside the gene matches: 2. This CDR3 comprises 13 residues. In DNA form, the CDR3 reads TGTGCCACCTGGGATAGGCCTTATTATAAGAAACTCTTT. This gives the protein CATWDRPYYKKLF.

This clone came up a few times. The chain employs TRGV2 and TRGJ1 or TRGJ2. From germline, CDR1 is EGSNGY and CDR2 YDSYNSKV. This CDR3 spans 13 amino acids. The ends lost 0 bases at V and 7 bases at J; junction bases unmatched: 6. The CDR3 protein is CATWDGLQYKKLF. For the CDR3, the DNA is TGTGCCACCTGGGACGGGCTACAATATAAGAAACTCTTT.

The chain recombines TRGV4 with TRGJ1 or TRGJ2. As TCRdb names no J gene, one was assigned here on the basis of a DNA match to germline. The CDR3 length is 13 residues. Losses at the gene ends were 0 bases for V and 12 bases for J; bases not matched to a gene: 11. Germline V gives CDR1 EGSTGY, CDR2 YDSYTSSV. This CDR3 reads CATWDGPHNGKLF. CDR3 bases: TGTGCCACCTGGGATGGGCCGCATAATGGGAAACTCTTT.